Below are 28 T cell receptor beta chains sequenced from a single sample in a study of blood T cell repertoires in COVID-19 (dated by TCRdb to about 2020). Library preparation used the immunoSEQ multiplex PCR assay. Not all clones reach the TCRdb copy of this immuneACCESS table, which keeps in-frame sequences only. Checked studies attribute under half of the gap to unresolved V genes and leave the rest unexplained. This sample is represented by fewer than 350,000 clones; roughly nine tenths of them were singletons. The ten largest clonotypes hold roughly 3.9% of the sample. Source material: peripheral blood. These TCRs come from a woman aged 60-70 years with COVID-19, enrolled during active disease.

V and J are TRBV5-1 and TRBJ2-7, with D unresolved. The CDR3 totals 14 residues. The V gene's germline CDR1 is SGHRS and CDR2 YFSETQ. The V end lost 2 bases, the J end lost 0 bases, and 9 bases lay between the germline ends. Written as DNA, the CDR3 is TGCGCCAGCAGCTTAACAGTGACCTCCTACGAGCAGTACTTC. Its translation is CASSLTVTSYEQYF.

The chain recombines TRBV11-2 with TRBJ1-2; 8 bases are a match to TRBD1. Germline lookup yields CDR1 SGHAT and CDR2 FQNNGV. CDR3 size: 14 residues. With 5 bases clipped from V and 8 bases from J, the junction kept 10 bases outside the gene matches. In DNA, the CDR3 is TGTGCCAGCAGCCCCTCGGACAGGGCTTCGGGCTACACCTTC. Translated, it gives CASSPSDRASGYTF.

The J gene is TRBJ2-1, the V gene TRBV15; TRBD2 aligns across 13 bases. This CDR3 region has 21 residues. CDR1 LNHNV and CDR2 YYDKDF come from the germline V gene (reference sequence). J gave up 0 bases and V 1 base, and 12 bases lay outside the gene matches. CDR3 protein: CATSRGGRGTSGASSYNEQFF. Here the CDR3 DNA reads TGTGCCACCAGCAGAGGGGGGCGCGGGACTAGCGGGGCCAGCTCCTACAATGAGCAGTTCTTC.

The chain links TRBV5-1 to TRBJ1-4; a possible D gene is TRBD1 (6 bases). The V and J ends lost 2 bases and 2 bases respectively, with 10 bases between them. The germline V gene has CDR1 SGHRS and CDR2 YFSETQ. The CDR3 totals 15 residues. The chain's CDR3 is CASSFQGTTNEKLFF. The DNA for the CDR3 is TGCGCCAGCAGCTTCCAGGGGACGACTAATGAAAAACTGTTTTTT.

The chain is built from TRBV11-2 and TRBJ1-4; the D gene is possibly TRBD1 (5 bases). The length of the CDR3 is 15 residues. CDR1 SGHAT and CDR2 FQNNGV come from the germline V gene. V lost 5 bases, J lost 6 bases, and 16 bases lay in between. The CDR3 sequence: CASSAAGRNYEKLFF. In nucleotides, the CDR3 is TGTGCCAGCAGCGCAGCGGGACGGAACTATGAAAAACTGTTTTTT. Together with reference TRBV11-2 and TRBJ1-4, the CDR3 gives the full variable domain: EAGVAQSPRYKIIEKRQSVAFWCNPISGHATLYWYQQILGQGPKLLIQFQNNGVVDDSQLPKDRFSAERLKGVDSTLKIQPAKLEDSAVYLCASSAAGRNYEKLFFGSGTQLSVL.

Remarks on this clone: Other DNA sequences within the sample encode an identical CDR3. The rearrangement links TRBV6-5 to TRBJ1-5, with D unresolved. Trimming took off 2 bases at V and 0 bases at J, with 2 bases between the two ends. The CDR3 runs 13 residues. The germline gives CDR1 MNHEY, CDR2 SVGAGI. The CDR3 DNA sequence: TGTGCCAGCAGTTACCGTAGCAATCAGCCCCAGCATTTT. Protein product: CASSYRSNQPQHF.

V and J are TRBV3-1 (or the pseudogene TRBV3-2) and TRBJ2-5; 12 positions match TRBD2. There are 16 residues in the CDR3. Germline V lookup: CDR1 LGHDT, CDR2 YNNKEL (reference sequence). V trimming: 0 bases; J trimming: 6 bases; junction bases outside the gene matches: 5. CDR3 DNA: TGTGCCAGCAGCCAAGAGTCTAGCGGGGGGGCCAAGACCCAGTACTTC. Translated: CASSQESSGGAKTQYF.

The V gene is TRBV3-1 (or the pseudogene TRBV3-2), the J gene TRBJ1-2; D is unresolved. Germline V CDR1 and CDR2: LGHDT, YNNKEL (reference sequence). CDR3 length: 13 amino acids. Deletions cut 0 bases from V and 4 bases from J, with 6 bases between. CDR3: CASSQEAVYGYTF. DNA for the CDR3: TGTGCCAGCAGCCAAGAGGCAGTCTATGGCTACACCTTC.

This clone was recorded a few times. The CDR3, as DNA: TGCAGTGCTAGTGGGGGCAGGGGTGGTGAAGCTTTCTTT. Encoded protein: CSASGGRGGEAFF. The chain couples TRBV20-1 to TRBJ1-1, with D tentatively TRBD1 (6 bases). Germline-derived CDR1 and CDR2 are DFQATT and SNEGSKA (reference sequence). The CDR3 is made up of 13 amino acids. V dropped 3 bases and J dropped 7 bases, with 15 bases sitting between them.

The chain uses TRBV7-2 and TRBJ2-2; 10 positions match TRBD2. From germline, CDR1 is SGHTA and CDR2 FQGNSA. The CDR3 is 18 amino acids. V shed 5 bases, J shed 8 bases, and the junction held 17 bases outside the gene matches. CDR3 nucleotide sequence: TGTGCCAGCAGCCGTTTGGGTACTAGCGGGAAAGGGGCGGGGGAGCTGTTTTTT. It specifies CASSRLGTSGKGAGELFF.

The chain is built from TRBV28 and TRBJ2-7; TRBD1 matches 9 bases. The CDR3 contains 14 residues. J was trimmed by 2 bases and V by 4 bases; bases with no gene match: 3. Per germline, CDR1 MDHEN and CDR2 SYDVKM. For the CDR3, the DNA is TGTGCCAGCAGTTACAGGGGGCTTCCCTACGAGCAGTACTTC. Its translation is CASSYRGLPYEQYF.

This clone is a singleton in its sample. The chain uses TRBV4-1 and TRBJ1-4; tentatively, D is TRBD1 (6 bases). Germline CDR1 is MGHRA and CDR2 is YSYEKL. The CDR3 sequence is 17 residues long. Trimming shortened V by 4 bases and J by 3 bases, and 18 bases separated the two germline ends. CDR3 region: CASSRGGGDLANEKLFF. The DNA for the CDR3 is TGCGCCAGCAGCCGCGGGGGCGGCGATTTAGCTAATGAAAAACTGTTTTTT.

The chain links TRBV3-1 (or the pseudogene TRBV3-2) to TRBJ2-7; D ambiguous. Looked up from germline, CDR1 is LGHDT and CDR2 is YNNKEL (reference sequence). V was shortened by 3 bases and J by 2 bases, with 5 bases between the two germline ends. This CDR3 contains 12 residues. The CDR3 here is CASSHATYEQYF. CDR3 bases: TGTGCCAGCAGCCACGCGACCTACGAGCAGTACTTC.

This chain links TRBV28 with TRBJ1-2; D is possibly TRBD1 (6 bases). The V end was cut by 8 bases, the J end by 4 bases, with 17 bases between. Per the germline V gene, CDR1 is MDHEN and CDR2 is SYDVKM. The CDR3 length is 14 residues. CDR3 bases: TGTGCCAGCTCGCGAGGGGGAGTAAGCTATGGCTACACCTTC. Encoded protein: CASSRGGVSYGYTF.

In this sample, this clone turned up a few times. The chain has TRBV19 and TRBJ1-2; D gene uncertain. The germline gives CDR1 LNHDA, CDR2 SQIVND (reference sequence). The CDR3 loop spans 14 amino acids. V dropped 3 bases and J dropped 3 bases, with 11 bases sitting between them. Here the CDR3 DNA reads TGTGCCAGTAGTATTCTCCCTCCCTACTATGGCTACACCTTC. Protein sequence: CASSILPPYYGYTF.

This chain connects TRBV5-6 to TRBJ2-5, with 7 bases aligning to TRBD2. Germline assignment: CDR1 SGHDT and CDR2 YYEEEE. The CDR3 has 13 amino acids. The junction had 5 bases not matched to a gene; V was cut back by 4 bases and J by 5 bases. The chain's CDR3 is CASSPGGVETQYF. Written as DNA, the CDR3 is TGTGCCAGCAGCCCGGGGGGTGTGGAGACCCAGTACTTC.

In this sample, this clone turned up once. The chain is built from TRBV7-9 and TRBJ1-1; 8 bases are a match to TRBD1. The junction had 5 bases not matched to a gene; V was cut back by 1 base and J by 7 bases. This CDR3 spans 14 amino acids. Per germline, CDR1 SEHNR and CDR2 FQNEAQ (reference sequence). The CDR3 DNA reads as TGTGCCAGCAGCTTAGTAATGACAGGGGTTGAAGCTTTCTTT. This translates into CASSLVMTGVEAFF.

A note on this clone: Other DNA sequences in this specimen translate into the identical CDR3. The chain joins TRBV18 to TRBJ1-2; 9 bases map to TRBD1. This CDR3 has 14 residues. The junction had 2 bases not matched to a gene; V was cut back by 2 bases and J by 4 bases. The germline gives CDR1 KGHSH, CDR2 LQKENI. The CDR3 coding sequence is TGTGCCAGCTCACCAGGGACAGGGCTCTATGGCTACACCTTC. The encoded protein is CASSPGTGLYGYTF.

The genes are TRBV7-9 and TRBJ1-5, with TRBD1 matching 9 bases. Germline CDR1 is SEHNR and CDR2 is FQNEAQ (reference sequence). J was trimmed by 6 bases and V by 4 bases; bases with no gene match: 4. There are 14 residues in the CDR3. The CDR3 loop is CASSSTGGGQPQHF. DNA for the CDR3: TGTGCCAGCAGCTCGACAGGGGGAGGTCAGCCCCAGCATTTT.

This clone was seen only a few times. The chain is built from TRBV29-1 and TRBJ1-2; 8 positions match TRBD1. V lost 4 bases to trimming and J lost 2 bases; unmatched junction nucleotides: 9. This CDR3 spans 15 amino acids. CDR1 and CDR2 from the germline V gene are SQVTM and ANQGSEA. CDR3 nucleotides: TGCAGCGTTGTCTACAGGGGACAGGCGAACTATGGCTACACCTTC. Protein: CSVVYRGQANYGYTF.

The rearrangement links TRBV7-9 to TRBJ1-4; no definite D call. The germline V and J ends were trimmed by 0 bases and 5 bases, with 10 bases remaining between them. Germline V lookup: CDR1 SEHNR, CDR2 FQNEAQ (reference sequence). The CDR3 totals 15 residues. The CDR3 here is CASSLAWQQNEKLFF. DNA of the CDR3: TGTGCCAGCAGCTTAGCTTGGCAACAGAATGAAAAACTGTTTTTT. The full variable domain, in which reference TRBV7-9 and TRBJ1-4 provide the parts outside the CDR3, is DTGVSQNPRHKITKRGQNVTFRCDPISEHNRLYWYRQTLGQGPEFLTYFQNEAQLEKSRLLSDRFSAERPKGSFSTLEIQRTEQGDSAMYLCASSLAWQQNEKLFFGSGTQLSVL.

This chain joins TRBV7-8 and TRBJ2-1, with D possibly matching TRBD2 (5 bases). Germline V gene data show CDR1 as SGHVS and CDR2 as FQNEAQ. V gave up 5 bases and J gave up 4 bases, with 18 bases separating them. There are 16 residues in the CDR3. CDR3 DNA: TGTGCCAGCAGCGCAAAGCCCGATCCGGGATACAATGAGCAGTTCTTC. Protein product: CASSAKPDPGYNEQFF. The full variable domain, with the rest looked up from reference TRBV7-8 and TRBJ2-1, is GAGVSQSPRYKVAKRGQDVALRCDPISGHVSLFWYQQALGQGPEFLTYFQNEAQLDKSGLPSDRFFAERPEGSVSTLKIQRTQQEDSAVYLCASSAKPDPGYNEQFFGPGTRLTVL.

The chain links TRBV29-1 to TRBJ1-4; tentative D call: TRBD1 (5 bases). Germline V gives CDR1 SQVTM, CDR2 ANQGSEA. V lost 4 bases to trimming and J lost 6 bases, with 12 bases between them. The CDR3 is 13 residues long. The CDR3: CSVVSWGDEKLFF. Here the CDR3 DNA reads TGCAGCGTTGTTTCCTGGGGGGATGAAAAACTGTTTTTT.

The chain links TRBV24-1 to TRBJ2-2, with TRBD1 matching 7 bases. Germline assignment: CDR1 KGHDR and CDR2 SFDVKD. With 6 bases clipped from V and 5 bases from J, the junction kept 5 bases outside the gene matches. CDR3 length equals 14 residues. For the CDR3, the DNA is TGTGCCACCAGTCCAGGGGGTTGGACCGGGGAGCTGTTTTTT. Translation gives CATSPGGWTGELFF.

CDR3 in amino acids: CASSNRIPRGTEAYNEQFF. CDR3 bases: TGTGCCAGCAGCAACCGAATTCCCCGCGGGACAGAGGCCTACAATGAGCAGTTCTTC. This chain connects TRBV21-1 to TRBJ2-1; the table names TRBD1, a call not compared with the DNA. TRBV21-1 is flagged as a pseudogene. This CDR3 spans 19 amino acids.

The gene calls are TRBV6-5 and TRBJ1-4; D is possibly TRBD1 (5 bases). Germline V gene data show CDR1 as MNHEY and CDR2 as SVGAGI. V gave up 6 bases and J gave up 2 bases, with 10 bases separating them. The CDR3 spans 14 residues. For the CDR3, the DNA is TGTGCCAGCAGAACGGGGGAGACTAATGAAAAACTGTTTTTT. Translation: CASRTGETNEKLFF.

V usage is TRBV5-1 and J usage is TRBJ1-1, with D possibly being TRBD1 (5 bases). Germline values: CDR1 SGHRS, CDR2 YFSETQ. The CDR3 loop spans 14 amino acids. V lost 3 bases and J lost 1, with 10 bases in between. The CDR3 bases are TGCGCCAGCAGCTCATCTGGACAGAACACTGAAGCTTTCTTT. Protein: CASSSSGQNTEAFF. Full variable domain (rest looked up from reference TRBV5-1 and TRBJ1-1): KAGVTQTPRYLIKTRGQQVTLSCSPISGHRSVSWYQQTPGQGLQFLFEYFSETQRNKGNFPGRFSGRQFSNSRSEMNVSTLELGDSALYLCASSSSGQNTEAFFGQGTRLTVV.

The chain joins TRBV6-1 to TRBJ1-2; tentative D call: TRBD1 (6 bases). The V end was cut by 2 bases, the J end by 7 bases, with 11 bases between. The CDR3 length is 13 residues. In germline, CDR1 is MNHNS, CDR2 SASEGT. The CDR3 reads CASSESRGGGYTF. CDR3 bases: TGTGCCAGCAGTGAATCCAGGGGCGGTGGCTACACCTTC.